This TCR beta chain was found in a study of CD8 T cells in ankylosing spondylitis (dated by TCRdb to about 2017). About the study as a whole: T cell receptor beta repertoires were profiled in healthy donors and ankylosing spondylitis patients so that disease-linked TCR variants could be found. Samples of peripheral blood were taken, and for ankylosing spondylitis patients, synovial fluid was collected as well. The full study cohort comprised 25 ankylosing spondylitis patients and over 95 healthy donors.

A remark on this clonotype: No antigen is known for it. There are no base qualities to consult, and no much larger clone falls within one base.

What the study reported, not specific to this receptor: The disease-linked clones were reported to be significantly enriched in matched synovial fluid samples from ankylosing spondylitis patients. In peripheral blood, the disease-linked clones were found at relatively low frequencies and had a CD8+ phenotype. Some motif variants were previously reported in synovial fluid and blood of reactive arthritis patients, suggesting common disease-initiation mechanisms. A TCR beta motif of seven or eight highly homologous amino acid variants appeared characteristic of blood from ankylosing spondylitis patients.

The germline V gene specifies MNHEY as CDR1 and SVGAGI as CDR2. The trim is 0 bases for V and 3 bases for J, with a gap of 11 bases between the germline ends. The CDR3 spans 15 residues, from the cysteine through the phenylalanine. The read is trimmed to its CDR3 DNA, 45 bases read in frame from base 1. Sequencing was performed on an Illumina HiSeq 2500. Quantitative 5'-RACE with molecular barcodes was used to prepare TCR beta libraries. The source study handled its data this way. A new computational method based on a probabilistic model of VDJ rearrangement was used to identify disease-linked TCR variants. The raw public reads went through TCRdb reprocessing: fastp at Q25, MiXCR clone calling, in-frame beta chains kept. Each entry is one CDR3 protein sequence, shown with its most common DNA and genes. TCRdb's processing, not the authors', yielded these V and J calls. This sample holds about 340,000 distinct CDR3 sequences; roughly 8% were observed only once. Together, the top ten hold 13% to 15% of the sample.

The specimen was blood, either unsorted or a sorted T cell fraction (not recorded which). The rearrangement joined TRBV6-5 to TRBJ1-2; no D segment can be confidently identified. This receptor was taken from a male donor with ankylosing spondylitis. CDR3 region: CASSYSGGSDYGYTF. The DNA sequence reads TGTGCCAGCAGTTACTCGGGCGGTAGTGACTATGGCTACACCTTC.